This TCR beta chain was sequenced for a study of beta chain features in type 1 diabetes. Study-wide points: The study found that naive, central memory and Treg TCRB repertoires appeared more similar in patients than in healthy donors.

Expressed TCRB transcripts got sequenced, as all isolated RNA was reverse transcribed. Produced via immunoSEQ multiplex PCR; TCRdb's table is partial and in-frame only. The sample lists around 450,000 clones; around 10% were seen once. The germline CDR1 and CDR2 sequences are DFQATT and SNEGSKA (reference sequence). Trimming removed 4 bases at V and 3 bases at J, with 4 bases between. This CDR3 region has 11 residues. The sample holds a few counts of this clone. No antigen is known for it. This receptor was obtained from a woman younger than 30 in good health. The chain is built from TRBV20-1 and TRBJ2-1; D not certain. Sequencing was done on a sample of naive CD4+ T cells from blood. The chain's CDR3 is CSAKNYNEQFF. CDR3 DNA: TGCAGTGCTAAAAACTACAATGAGCAGTTCTTC.